These T cell receptor beta chains were read from a single sample in a study of T cell repertoires in ileal Crohn's disease. The assay was immunoSEQ multiplex PCR, and TCRdb's table has in-frame clones only and misses some. Of tens of thousands of clones detected, around 80% appear once; the ten largest clones hold around 5.4%. The sequenced sample was ileal tissue. These receptors were taken from an adult with Crohn's disease. The CDR3 runs from the conserved cysteine through the conserved F or W. Each record gives: J gene, clone size, V gene, D gene, CDR3 DNA, CDR3 protein. A D gene is named only where the DNA matches it firmly. Size tells how often a clone was seen (once, few, many) or the class of an expanded clone, and some rows leave it out.

>TRBJ2-3|NA|TRBV29-1|NA
TGCAGCGTTGAAGATCTCATCGGGGGCACAGATACGCAGTATTTT
CSVEDLIGGTDTQYF
>TRBJ2-3|few|TRBV6-6|NA
TGTGCCAGCAGTTTACAGGATGGCCGTGGAGAGTATTTT
CASSLQDGRGEYF
>TRBJ2-7|NA|TRBV25-1|TRBD1
TGTGCCAGCAGTCCCCTAGGGTCCGGGACAGGGGTCTGGAACGAGCAGTACTTC
CASSPLGSGTGVWNEQYF
>TRBJ2-2|NA|TRBV7-8|NA
TGTGCCAGCAGCTCAACAGCAGCGGGGAACACCGGGGAGCTGTTTTTT
CASSSTAAGNTGELFF
>TRBJ2-3|few|TRBV6-1|NA
TGTGCCAGCAGTGAAGGCCAGGGGTCAGATACGCAGTATTTT
CASSEGQGSDTQYF
>TRBJ1-3|once|TRBV19|NA
TGTGCCAGTAGTCTCCCGGGAACGGCTGGAAACACCATATATTTT
CASSLPGTAGNTIYF
>TRBJ2-5|once|TRBV5-1|TRBD2
TGCGCCAGCAGCGGCTCGCTAGCGGCCGGTGTGGAAGCCCAGTACTTC
CASSGSLAAGVEAQYF
>TRBJ1-1|NA|TRBV11-2|NA
TGTGCCAGCAGCTTAGATTCAGGGTGGGTTTCTGAAGCTTTCTTT
CASSLDSGWVSEAFF
>TRBJ1-4|NA|TRBV4-3|NA
TGCGCCAGCAGCCAAGATCATGGCCCAACTAATGAAAAACTGTTTTTT
CASSQDHGPTNEKLFF
>TRBJ1-1|NA|TRBV7-8|TRBD1
TGTGCCAGCAGCCCCACCTTGGGAGACAGGGGATACACTGAAGCTTTCTTT
CASSPTLGDRGYTEAFF
>TRBJ1-1|NA|TRBV7-2|TRBD1
TGTGCCAGCAGCCTGAACAGGGGGACTGAAGCTTTCTTT
CASSLNRGTEAFF
>TRBJ2-1|NA|TRBV5-1|NA
TGCGCCAGCAGCTTATCGGCAGGGAACAATGAGCAGTTCTTC
CASSLSAGNNEQFF
>TRBJ1-1|NA|TRBV25-1|NA
TGTGCCAGCAGTCCGTCGGGGGGAGCCACTGAAGCTTTCTTT
CASSPSGGATEAFF
>TRBJ1-1|once|TRBV6-6|TRBD1
TGTGCCAGCAGTTTTGACTTGACAGGGTGGCACACTGAAGCTTTCTTT
CASSFDLTGWHTEAFF
>TRBJ1-2|NA|TRBV5-6|NA
TGTGCCAGCAGCTCCGACGTCTTGCGGGGCTACACCTTC
CASSSDVLRGYTF
>TRBJ1-1|few|TRBV6-4|TRBD1
TGTGCCAGCAGTCAGGGGGCGAGGACTGAAGCTTTCTTT
CASSQGARTEAFF
>TRBJ1-6|NA|TRBV11-3|NA
TGTGCCAGCAGCTTATCCAGCTCCTATAATTCACCCCTCCACTTT
CASSLSSSYNSPLHF
>TRBJ1-4|NA|TRBV5-6|NA
TGTGCCAGCAGCCTCGGACAGACTAATGAAAAACTGTTTTTT
CASSLGQTNEKLFF
>TRBJ2-5|few|TRBV6-1|TRBD1
TGTGCCAGCCGATTCCGGGACAGGGATCAAGAGACCCAGTACTTC
CASRFRDRDQETQYF
>TRBJ1-1|NA|TRBV6-5|NA
TGTGCCAGCAGCACACAGGTGAACACTGAAGCTTTCTTT
CASSTQVNTEAFF
>TRBJ1-1|NA|TRBV10-3|TRBD1
TGTGCCATCACCCAGGACAGGTCAATAGTCACTGAAGCTTTCTTT
CAITQDRSIVTEAFF
>TRBJ1-2|NA|TRBV4-3|NA
TGCGCCAGCAGCCAAGGACACCCATATGGCTACACCTTC
CASSQGHPYGYTF
>TRBJ1-5|once|TRBV15|TRBD1
TGTGCCACCACAAGGGACAGATTCGGGCAGCCCCAGCATTTT
CATTRDRFGQPQHF
>TRBJ1-2|few|TRBV4-3|NA
TGCGCCAGCAGCCAAAAACAGGGATATGGCTACACCTTC
CASSQKQGYGYTF
>TRBJ1-1|NA|TRBV11-1|NA
TGTGCCAGCAGCTTGGCTGGGGGGGACCGAAACACTGAAGCTTTCTTT
CASSLAGGDRNTEAFF
>TRBJ2-1|NA|TRBV11-2|NA
TGTGCCAGCAGCTTTGGACAGTACAATGAGCAGTTCTTC
CASSFGQYNEQFF
>TRBJ1-5|NA|TRBV4-3|NA
TGCGCCAGCAGCCAAGATTGGGTCGCCCGGGGAGGCAATCAGCCCCAGCATTTT
CASSQDWVARGGNQPQHF
>TRBJ2-2|NA|TRBV4-3|TRBD2
TGCGCCAGCAGCCATGTGCGGGGGAGGAACACCGGGGAGCTGTTTTTT
CASSHVRGRNTGELFF
>TRBJ2-7|NA|TRBV5-1|NA
TGCGCCAGCAGCTTGTATGGGACTTTAGACCACGAGCAGTACTTC
CASSLYGTLDHEQYF
>TRBJ2-6|NA|TRBV13|NA
TGTGCCAGCAGTTGGAGAGGGGCCAACGTCCTGACTTTC
CASSWRGANVLTF
>TRBJ1-1|NA|TRBV5-4|NA
TGTGCCAGCAGCTTGACCGGGGTCAACACTGAAGCTTTCTTT
CASSLTGVNTEAFF
>TRBJ1-1|few|TRBV5-1|NA
TGCGCCAGCAGCTTGGAGGGGGTGGATTGGACTGAAGCTTTCTTT
CASSLEGVDWTEAFF
>TRBJ2-3|NA|TRBV6-6|NA
TGTGCCAGCAGCCCCGCCGACCGCGGTACGCAGTATTTT
CASSPADRGTQYF
>TRBJ2-1|NA|TRBV19|TRBD2
TGTGCCAGTAGTAGGGGTTGGCGGGGGGAAGGTTGGGACAATGAGCAGTTCTTC
CASSRGWRGEGWDNEQFF
>TRBJ2-1|NA|TRBV11-2|TRBD2
TGTGCCAGCAGCTTAGGGGGGGGTTACAATGAGCAGTTCTTC
CASSLGGGYNEQFF
>TRBJ2-3|few|TRBV9|NA
TGTGCCAGCAGCACGGCGGGGCGCACAGATACGCAGTATTTT
CASSTAGRTDTQYF
>TRBJ1-3|NA|TRBV7-2|TRBD1
TGTGCCAGCAGCTCCTCAAGGGGGCTCGGAAACACCATATATTTT
CASSSSRGLGNTIYF
>TRBJ2-7|NA|TRBV6-5|NA
TGTGCCAGCAGTTACTCTTTTGACAGAACCTACGAGCAGTACTTC
CASSYSFDRTYEQYF
>TRBJ2-5|NA|TRBV6-5|TRBD2
TGTGCCAGCAGTTACTTACCGGCGGGGGGTTATGAGACCCAGTACTTC
CASSYLPAGGYETQYF
>TRBJ1-5|NA|TRBV7-2|NA
TGTGCCAGCAGCCCCAATCAAGCAGGAAATAGCAATCAGCCCCAGCATTTT
CASSPNQAGNSNQPQHF
>TRBJ2-1|NA|TRBV7-9|TRBD2
TGTGCCAGCAGCTTAGGCGGGGGGAAGATAGTCAATGAGCAGTTCTTC
CASSLGGGKIVNEQFF
>TRBJ2-5|NA|TRBV7-8|TRBD2
TGTGCCAGCAGCTTTGCGGGGGGGGTGGGGGAGACCCAGTACTTC
CASSFAGGVGETQYF
>TRBJ1-2|NA|TRBV2|NA
TGTGCCAGCAGTGAAGAGAGGTTATATGGCTACACCTTC
CASSEERLYGYTF
>TRBJ2-7|few|TRBV7-9|NA
TGTGCCAGCAGCTTCCCAATAAGAGAATTGACAGTAACCTACGAGCAGTACTTC
CASSFPIRELTVTYEQYF
>TRBJ1-1|NA|TRBV5-6|NA
TGTGCCAGCAGCTGGGGGGGGGTGAACACTGAAGCTTTCTTT
CASSWGGVNTEAFF
>TRBJ1-2|NA|TRBV5-6|NA
TGTGCCAGCAGCCGTGCGGACAGCATCTATGGCTACACCTTC
CASSRADSIYGYTF
>TRBJ1-4|NA|TRBV6-5|TRBD1
TGTGCCAGCAGCCGACAGGGTCTTCGAGAAAAACTGTTTTTT
CASSRQGLREKLFF
>TRBJ2-1|NA|TRBV4-1|TRBD2
TGCGCCAGCAGCCAAGATGGCCTAGCGGGAGGCAATGAGCAGTTCTTC
CASSQDGLAGGNEQFF
>TRBJ2-5|NA|TRBV7-2|TRBD1
TGTGCCAGCAGCATCAACAGGGGTGAGGAGACCCAGTACTTC
CASSINRGEETQYF
>TRBJ1-3|few|TRBV5-4|NA
TGTGCCAGCAGCTACGACCCAGGGTACGGAAACACCATATATTTT
CASSYDPGYGNTIYF
>TRBJ1-1|NA|TRBV6-1|TRBD1
TGTGCCAGCAGTGCCTACCGGGACAGGGAATGTTTCTTT
CASSAYRDRECFF
>TRBJ2-2|once|TRBV9|NA
TGTGCCAGCAGCGGACCCCCCGGGACACTAAACACCGGGGAGCTGTTTTTT
CASSGPPGTLNTGELFF
>TRBJ2-7|NA|TRBV6-1|TRBD1
TGTGCCAGCAGTACAACGACAGGGGCGGGGGAGCAGTACTTC
CASSTTTGAGEQYF
>TRBJ1-6|NA|TRBV5-4|NA
TGTGCCAGCAGCTTGGGCCCTGGGCAGAGCTCCTATAATTCACCCCTCCACTTT
CASSLGPGQSSYNSPLHF
>TRBJ1-4|NA|TRBV2|NA
TGTGCCAGCAGTGAAGGGCTGAATAATGAAAAACTGTTTTTT
CASSEGLNNEKLFF